A selection of T cell receptor beta chains follows, all from one sample in a study of blood T cell repertoires in COVID-19. TCRdb keeps only in-frame clones here, not all; method: immunoSEQ multiplex PCR. The repertoire holds 110,000 or so clones, approximately 90% seen once, with about a fifth in the top ten. Sequenced sample: peripheral blood. The receptors were sampled from a human donor with acute or convalescent COVID-19. The donor label of this sample is uncertain. The CDR3 runs from the conserved cysteine through the conserved F or W. A D gene is named only where the DNA matches it firmly. The size entry is marked missing in some rows and otherwise reads once, few, many or a size class.

>TRBJ2-5|TRBD2|TRBV28|NA
CASSPPTSGSQETQYF
TGTGCCAGCAGTCCACCGACTAGCGGGTCCCAAGAGACCCAGTACTTC
>TRBJ2-1|TRBD2|TRBV11-2|NA
CASRPGLAGRNEQFF
TGTGCCAGCCGACCCGGACTAGCGGGAAGGAATGAGCAGTTCTTC
>TRBJ1-3|TRBD1|TRBV27|NA
CASSNHSRGLSGNTIYF
TGTGCCAGCAGTAACCACTCCAGGGGGCTTTCTGGAAACACCATATATTTT
>TRBJ1-6|TRBD1|TRBV5-1|NA
CASTDRGSSPLHF
TGCGCCAGCACTGACAGGGGGAGTTCACCCCTCCACTTT
>TRBJ1-5|NA|TRBV30|NA
CAWSGQNNQPQHF
TGTGCCTGGAGTGGGCAGAATAATCAGCCCCAGCATTTT
>TRBJ2-1|TRBD2|TRBV7-6|NA
CASSAGGEQFF
TGTGCCAGTTCAGCGGGAGGTGAGCAGTTCTTC
>TRBJ1-2|TRBD1|TRBV27|once
CASSYTGTGVGGYTF
TGTGCCAGCAGTTATACCGGGACAGGGGTGGGTGGCTACACCTTC
>TRBJ2-1|NA|TRBV5-1|NA
CASSLDGQYNEQFF
TGCGCCAGCAGCTTGGATGGACAGTACAATGAGCAGTTCTTC
>TRBJ1-1|NA|TRBV5-5|NA
CASSLMTTGDTEAFF
TGTGCCAGCAGCTTGATGACGACGGGGGACACTGAAGCTTTCTTT
>TRBJ2-3|TRBD2|TRBV24-1|NA
CATSDSIAGITDTQYF
TGTGCCACCAGTGATTCTATAGCGGGGATCACAGATACGCAGTATTTT
>TRBJ1-1|NA|TRBV24-1|once
CATSPSRQRYMNTEAFF
TGTGCCACCAGTCCCTCCCGACAGCGATACATGAACACTGAAGCTTTCTTT
>TRBJ2-7|NA|TRBV28|once
CASSPGSSYEQYF
TGTGCCAGCAGTCCAGGAAGCTCCTACGAGCAGTACTTC
>TRBJ1-1|NA|TRBV7-2|NA
CASSTDIWGDTEAFF
TGTGCCAGCAGCACGGACATCTGGGGGGACACTGAAGCTTTCTTT
>TRBJ1-2|NA|TRBV4-1|NA
CASSRTSQGSYGYTF
TGCGCCAGCAGCCGAACCTCACAGGGTAGCTATGGCTACACCTTC
>TRBJ1-1|TRBD1|TRBV9|NA
CASSEFDLTGDVTEAFF
TGTGCCAGCAGCGAATTTGATTTAACAGGGGATGTCACTGAAGCTTTCTTT
>TRBJ2-2|TRBD2|TRBV6-5|NA
CASSLGLAGELFF
TGTGCCAGCAGTTTGGGACTAGCCGGGGAGCTGTTTTTT
>TRBJ2-5|TRBD2|TRBV5-4|NA
CASSLSPTSGGARETQYF
TGTGCCAGCAGCTTGAGTCCAACTAGCGGGGGGGCCCGGGAGACCCAGTACTTC
>TRBJ2-6|NA|TRBV7-9|NA
CASSEQPAGANVLTF
TGTGCCAGCAGCGAACAGCCCGCAGGGGCCAACGTCCTGACTTTC
>TRBJ1-4|NA|TRBV28|NA
CASSFAAAGKLFF
TGTGCCAGCAGTTTCGCGGCCGCGGGAAAACTGTTTTTT
>TRBJ1-4|TRBD1|TRBV4-3|NA
CASSQGDRGISNEKLFF
TGCGCCAGCAGCCAAGGGGACAGGGGGATCTCTAATGAAAAACTGTTTTTT
>TRBJ2-1|TRBD2|TRBV7-2|NA
CASSLNSGRAYEQFF
TGTGCCAGCAGCTTGAACAGCGGGAGGGCTTATGAGCAGTTCTTC
>TRBJ1-1|NA|TRBV11-2|NA
CASSTNQGSAEAFF
TGTGCCAGCAGCACTAACCAGGGGAGCGCTGAAGCTTTCTTT
>TRBJ1-4|NA|TRBV3-1/TRBV3-2|NA
CASSRTTGSWEKLFF
TGTGCCAGCAGCCGTACGACAGGCTCTTGGGAAAAACTGTTTTTT
>TRBJ1-5|NA|TRBV7-8|NA
CASSLAQNQPQHF
TGTGCCAGCAGCTTAGCTCAAAATCAGCCCCAGCATTTT
>TRBJ1-1|TRBD1|TRBV5-1|NA
CASSDREMNTEAFF
TGCGCCAGCAGTGACAGGGAGATGAACACTGAAGCTTTCTTT
>TRBJ1-1|NA|TRBV27|NA
CASKNQVDTEAFF
TGTGCCAGCAAGAATCAGGTGGACACTGAAGCTTTCTTT
>TRBJ2-7|NA|TRBV3-1/TRBV3-2|NA
CASSHYRHEQYF
TGTGCCAGCAGCCATTACAGGCACGAGCAGTACTTC
>TRBJ2-1|NA|TRBV6-5|NA
CASSRRTEDNEQFF
TGTGCCAGCAGTCGCCGGACAGAGGACAATGAGCAGTTCTTC
>TRBJ2-7|NA|TRBV29-1|NA
CSVVIRGVDEQYF
TGCAGCGTTGTAATCAGGGGAGTGGATGAGCAGTACTTC
>TRBJ1-2|NA|TRBV6-5|NA
CASSSTGKAYGYTF
TGTGCCAGCAGTTCTACAGGGAAAGCGTATGGCTACACCTTC
>TRBJ2-2|TRBD2|TRBV28|once
CASTKRGNTGELFF
TGTGCCAGCACAAAGCGGGGGAACACCGGGGAGCTGTTTTTT
>TRBJ1-6|TRBD1|TRBV2|many
CASRDRGLNSPLHF
TGTGCCAGCAGGGACAGGGGGCTTAATTCACCCCTCCACTTT
>TRBJ1-1|TRBD1|TRBV24-1|NA
CATPGQGASTEAFF
TGTGCCACCCCGGGACAGGGGGCGAGCACTGAAGCTTTCTTT
>TRBJ1-2|NA|TRBV27|NA
CASKFTSNYGYTF
TGTGCCAGCAAGTTCACTTCTAACTATGGCTACACCTTC
>TRBJ2-7|TRBD1|TRBV9|NA
CASSEDRGNYEQYF
TGTGCCAGCAGCGAGGACAGGGGAAACTACGAGCAGTACTTC
>TRBJ2-1|NA|TRBV20-1|NA
CSASYPSYNEQFF
TGCAGTGCTAGTTATCCCTCCTACAATGAGCAGTTCTTC
>TRBJ2-1|TRBD1|TRBV6-1|NA
CASSELLTGTGVFF
TGTGCCAGCAGTGAACTATTAACCGGGACAGGGGTGTTCTTC
>TRBJ1-4|NA|TRBV6-1|NA
CASSEGGWGRSNEKLFF
TGTGCCAGCAGTGAAGGCGGCTGGGGGAGGTCGAATGAAAAACTGTTTTTT
>TRBJ1-3|TRBD1|TRBV29-1|few
CSVRGPLTGRLSGNTIYF
TGCAGCGTGCGCGGGCCCTTGACAGGGCGCCTCTCTGGAAACACCATATATTTT
>TRBJ1-1|NA|TRBV18|NA
CASSPSGDTEAFF
TGTGCCAGCTCACCATCTGGAGACACTGAAGCTTTCTTT
>TRBJ2-7|TRBD1|TRBV29-1|NA
CSVEDPTYGTGVREQYF
TGCAGCGTTGAAGATCCTACATACGGGACAGGGGTGAGGGAGCAGTACTTC
>TRBJ1-1|NA|TRBV15|NA
CATSRDTANTEAFF
TGTGCCACCAGCAGGGACACCGCGAACACTGAAGCTTTCTTT
>TRBJ2-7|NA|TRBV24-1|NA
CAPFVEQYF
TGTGCCCCTTTTGTTGAGCAGTACTTC
>TRBJ1-1|TRBD1|TRBV3-1/TRBV3-2|NA
CASSRTGGLTEAFF
TGTGCCAGCAGCCGAACAGGGGGCCTCACTGAAGCTTTCTTT
>TRBJ2-7|TRBD2|TRBV5-1|NA
CASSYLLAGDGYEQYF
TGCGCCAGCAGCTATTTATTAGCGGGAGATGGGTACGAGCAGTACTTC
>TRBJ1-2|NA|TRBV27|once
CASRDRGTANYGYTF
TGTGCCAGCAGGGATAGAGGGACTGCTAACTATGGCTACACCTTC
>TRBJ1-4|NA|TRBV4-2|NA
CASSQVGQSATNEKLFF
TGTGCCAGCAGCCAAGTTGGGCAGTCTGCAACTAATGAAAAACTGTTTTTT
>TRBJ1-5|NA|TRBV4-1|NA
CASSLQPKGPQHF
TGCGCCAGCAGCCTACAGCCGAAAGGGCCCCAGCATTTT
>TRBJ2-2|NA|TRBV5-1|NA
CASSPAPPSGELFF
TGCGCCAGCAGCCCCGCCCCTCCTAGTGGGGAGCTGTTTTTT
>TRBJ2-2|TRBD2|TRBV19|NA
CASSPVTAGDTGELFF
TGTGCCAGTAGCCCCGTTACAGCGGGGGATACCGGGGAGCTGTTTTTT
>TRBJ2-1|TRBD2|TRBV4-1|NA
CASSQAGFGGSSYNEQFF
TGCGCCAGCAGCCAAGCGGGCTTCGGGGGGAGCTCCTACAATGAGCAGTTCTTC
>TRBJ1-5|NA|TRBV6-6|NA
CASSYLSNQPQHF
TGTGCCAGCAGTTATCTAAGCAATCAGCCCCAGCATTTT
>TRBJ2-5|NA|TRBV6-1|few
CASSEARGQYF
TGTGCCAGCAGTGAAGCCCGGGGCCAGTACTTC